The 27 T cell receptor beta chains in this list originate from one sample, sequenced in a study of blood T cells in healthy people across ages. Combining a sample-barcoded 5' primer with a J-beta primer mix, a second PCR ran for 7 to 11 cycles. MiXCR was run by TCRdb on the 5' RACE reads, yielding one entry per CDR3 protein. Here the sample spans 1,100,000 or so distinct CDR3 sequences, around 43% being singletons. The sample comprised blood. These receptors all come from a woman aged 55 to 70 in good health.

The table lists this clonotype with many counts. At one end the junction does not follow the germline gene, possibly because of a read error. The chain combines TRBV5-1 with TRBJ2-3, with unresolved D. This CDR3 has 13 amino acids. Germline values: CDR1 SGHRS, CDR2 YFSETQ. The CDR3 region has the DNA TGTGCCAGCAGCTTAGTCGTAACAGATACGCAGTATTTT. The encoded protein is CASSLVVTDTQYF.

The J gene is TRBJ1-1, the V gene TRBV11-1; no reliable D call. Germline V gives CDR1 SGHAT, CDR2 FQDESV (reference sequence). The CDR3 spans 15 residues. The V end lost 1 base, the J end lost 1 base, and 10 bases lay between the germline ends. The CDR3 loop is CASSLVRFSNTEAFF. In DNA, the CDR3 is TGTGCCAGCAGCTTAGTCAGGTTTTCGAACACTGAAGCTTTCTTT.

This clonotype was seen a handful of times. J is TRBJ1-2 and V is TRBV29-1, with unresolved D. Germline CDR1 is SQVTM and CDR2 is ANQGSEA. The CDR3 consists of 11 residues. Trimming shortened V by 2 bases and J by 4 bases, and 5 bases separated the two germline ends. The CDR3 nucleotides are TGCAGCGTTGAATCGGTCTATGGCTACACCTTC. Encoded protein: CSVESVYGYTF.

This clonotype was seen only a few times. The chain is built from TRBV14 and TRBJ2-3; no reliable D call. The V and J ends lost 0 bases and 4 bases respectively, with 5 bases between them. The CDR3 contains 13 residues. Germline CDR1 SGHDN, CDR2 FVKESK. CDR3 bases: TGTGCCAGCAGCCAAGAGTCGGCAGATACGCAGTATTTT. Translated: CASSQESADTQYF.

Only a few counts were recorded for this clonotype. V is TRBV20-1 and J is TRBJ2-5, with TRBD1 matching 7 bases. J lost 0 bases, V lost 1 base, and 14 bases had no gene match. The CDR3 sequence is 18 residues long. Germline loops: CDR1 DFQATT, CDR2 SNEGSKA (reference sequence). The CDR3 bases are TGCAGTGCTAGAGTTGGGACAGCCAACCTCGGAGACCAAGAGACCCAGTACTTC. Amino acid sequence: CSARVGTANLGDQETQYF.

The V and J genes are TRBV15 and TRBJ2-3, with 13 positions matching TRBD2. CDR3 length: 19 residues. Germline assignment: CDR1 LNHNV and CDR2 YYDKDF (reference sequence). V was clipped by 0 bases and J by 0 bases; unmatched bases: 6. The CDR3 here is CATSRETSGRARSTDTQYF. CDR3 sequence (DNA): TGTGCCACCAGCAGAGAAACTAGCGGGAGGGCCCGGAGCACAGATACGCAGTATTTT. The variable domain in full, with the rest retrieved from reference TRBV15 and TRBJ2-3, is DAMVIQNPRYQVTQFGKPVTLSCSQTLNHNVMYWYQQKSSQAPKLLFHYYDKDFNNEADTPDNFQSRRPNTSFCFLDIRSPGLGDTAMYLCATSRETSGRARSTDTQYFGPGTRLTVL.

The chain links TRBV6-1 to TRBJ1-6; perhaps TRBD1 as D (5 bases). Germline V gives CDR1 MNHNS, CDR2 SASEGT. V shed 2 bases and J shed 9 bases, with 14 bases lying between them. CDR3 length: 15 amino acids. CDR3 nucleotide sequence: TGTGCCAGCAGTGAATTAGGGGTTTTAGGTTCACCCCTCCACTTT. This gives the protein CASSELGVLGSPLHF.

The chain is built from TRBV29-1 and TRBJ2-7; tentatively, D is TRBD1 (7 bases). Germline CDR1 SQVTM, CDR2 ANQGSEA. V lost 6 bases and J lost 3, with 18 bases in between. The length of the CDR3 is 14 residues. CDR3 bases: TGCAGCGTCGGAAGGGCAGGGGGAGGCTACGAGCAGTACTTC. Amino acid sequence: CSVGRAGGGYEQYF.

This clonotype was counted a few times. The chain recombines TRBV15 with TRBJ2-1, with TRBD1 matching over 10 bases. The germline V gene encodes CDR1 LNHNV and CDR2 YYDKDF (reference sequence). CDR3 length: 15 amino acids. Germline trimming cut 3 bases from V and 4 bases from J; bases unmatched to any gene: 3. The CDR3 loop is CATSSWTGGYNEQFF. CDR3 DNA sequence: TGTGCCACCAGCAGCTGGACAGGGGGATACAATGAGCAGTTCTTC.

The gene calls are TRBV10-3 and TRBJ2-3; 11 bases line up with TRBD2. The CDR3 has 19 amino acids. With 0 bases clipped from V and 6 bases from J, the junction kept 14 bases outside the gene matches. The germline gives CDR1 ENHRY, CDR2 SYGVKD. The CDR3 DNA is TGTGCCATCAGTGAGTCGGCCTCACGACTAGCGGGAAGATCGGATACGCAGTATTTT. It is translated as CAISESASRLAGRSDTQYF.

This clonotype appeared a few times. The chain carries TRBV6-2 or TRBV6-3 and TRBJ1-1, with 10 bases that match TRBD1. Unmatched junction bases numbered 12, after V lost 5 bases and J lost 0 bases. The CDR3 has 18 amino acids. The germline gives CDR1 MNHEY, CDR2 SVGEGT. This CDR3 is CASSTPRRTGGMNTEAFF. Here the CDR3 DNA reads TGTGCCAGCAGTACGCCTAGAAGGACAGGGGGGATGAACACTGAAGCTTTCTTT.

The genes are TRBV20-1 and TRBJ2-7; the D gene is possibly TRBD1 (7 bases). The CDR3 has 14 residues. CDR1 and CDR2 from the germline V gene are DFQATT and SNEGSKA (reference sequence). V lost 2 bases to trimming and J lost 1 base, with 12 bases between them. The CDR3 coding sequence is TGCAGTGCTAGATACAGGGGAGGTTCCTACGAGCAGTACTTC. It encodes CSARYRGGSYEQYF.

The gene calls are TRBV20-1 and TRBJ2-7; D is perhaps TRBD2 (6 bases). The CDR3 contains 11 residues. V lost 5 bases to trimming and J lost 4 bases, with 9 bases between them. Germline-derived CDR1 and CDR2 are DFQATT and SNEGSKA (reference sequence). CDR3 loop: CSAGGVYEQYF. The CDR3 DNA sequence: TGCAGTGCTGGAGGGGTTTACGAGCAGTACTTC.

This clonotype came up a few times. The chain is built from TRBV11-2 and TRBJ2-5; TRBD1 agrees at 8 bases. V shed 5 bases, J shed 9 bases, and the junction held 11 bases outside the gene matches. Germline V gene data show CDR1 as SGHAT and CDR2 as FQNNGV. The CDR3 runs 14 residues. The CDR3 is CASSPLDRDGAQYF. Here the CDR3 DNA reads TGTGCCAGCAGCCCACTGGACAGGGATGGTGCCCAGTACTTC.

The genes are TRBV27 and TRBJ2-7, with D possibly matching TRBD2 (6 bases). The CDR3 has 14 residues. Germline assignment: CDR1 MNHEY and CDR2 SMNVEV (reference sequence). Trimming removed 2 bases at V and 6 bases at J, with 14 bases between. Here the CDR3 DNA reads TGTGCCAGCAGTTTAGGAGGGAACAGGATCGAGCAGTACTTC. Translation: CASSLGGNRIEQYF.

In this sample, this clonotype turned up once. This chain links TRBV6-5 with TRBJ2-3, with TRBD2 matching over 9 bases. The V gene end was trimmed by 3 bases and the J gene end by 6 bases; junction bases not matched to a gene: 22. CDR1 is MNHEY and CDR2 is SVGAGI in the germline V gene. This CDR3 contains 20 residues. CDR3 sequence: CASSYFWGNGASGEMDTQYF. The CDR3 nucleotides read TGTGCCAGCAGTTATTTTTGGGGGAATGGGGCTAGCGGGGAGATGGATACGCAGTATTTT.

CDR3 in DNA: TGTGCCACCAGCAGAGGGGAACAGGGATTTGATCAGCCCCAGCATTTT. Protein product: CATSRGEQGFDQPQHF. The chain uses TRBV15 and TRBJ1-5; perhaps TRBD1 as D (6 bases). The V gene lost 1 base and the J gene lost 5 bases, with 15 bases spanning the gap. The CDR3 totals 16 residues. CDR1 is LNHNV and CDR2 is YYDKDF in the germline V gene (reference sequence).

This CDR3 is CATSDKDPQETQYF. The CDR3 DNA reads TGTGCCACCAGTGATAAGGACCCACAAGAGACCCAGTACTTC. The V call is TRBV24-1, the J call TRBJ2-5, with D uncertain. This CDR3 region has 14 residues. Germline CDR1 is KGHDR and CDR2 is SFDVKD. Trimming pared 3 bases from V and 2 bases from J, leaving 9 bases between.

The chain links TRBV20-1 to TRBJ2-7, with D possibly being TRBD1 (5 bases). CDR1 is DFQATT and CDR2 is SNEGSKA in the germline V gene (reference sequence). The CDR3 length is 12 residues. Trimming left V 3 bases short and J 5 bases short, with 11 bases between. DNA for the CDR3: TGCAGTGCTAGCCCCAGGGCCCACGAGCAGTACTTC. Its translation is CSASPRAHEQYF.

This chain links TRBV27 with TRBJ2-1; TRBD1 aligns across 9 bases. V gave up 7 bases and J gave up 0 bases; unmatched junction bases: 25. This CDR3 region has 22 residues. CDR1 is MNHEY and CDR2 is SMNVEV in the germline V gene (reference sequence). CDR3 in DNA: TGTGCCAGCATCCGGTTCAGGACAGGGGCCCGAGCGGGCCAGAGCTCCTACAATGAGCAGTTCTTC. Translated: CASIRFRTGARAGQSSYNEQFF.

This clonotype was seen only a few times. The rearrangement links TRBV29-1 to TRBJ2-1, with D perhaps matching TRBD1 (6 bases). The CDR3 spans 12 residues. Germline V lookup: CDR1 SQVTM, CDR2 ANQGSEA. V lost 5 bases and J lost 5, with 10 bases in between. In nucleotides, the CDR3 is TGCAGCGTTCACAGGGTGGACAATGAGCAGTTCTTC. Its translation is CSVHRVDNEQFF.

This sequence joins TRBV28 and TRBJ1-5, with 7 bases aligning to TRBD1. Germline V gene sequence: CDR1 MDHEN, CDR2 SYDVKM. The V segment lost 4 bases and the J segment 3 bases; nucleotides outside the gene matches: 12. This CDR3 comprises 17 residues. The CDR3: CASSSPTGLGPNQPQHF. Written as DNA, the CDR3 is TGTGCCAGCAGTTCTCCGACAGGGTTGGGACCCAATCAGCCCCAGCATTTT.

This clonotype was picked up many times. The chain combines TRBV11-2 with TRBJ2-7; tentative D call: TRBD1 (6 bases). This CDR3 is built from 12 residues. Trimming cost V 6 bases and J 6 bases, with 12 bases left between them. CDR1 is SGHAT and CDR2 is FQNNGV in the germline V gene. The CDR3, as DNA: TGTGCCAGCAGTTTGCAGGGGTTCGAGCAGTACTTC. This gives the protein CASSLQGFEQYF.

The rearrangement joins TRBV5-6 to TRBJ1-6, with 7 bases fitting TRBD1. The CDR3 length is 15 residues. Germline V gives CDR1 SGHDT, CDR2 YYEEEE. Losses at the gene ends were 4 bases for V and 5 bases for J; bases not matched to a gene: 6. In DNA, the CDR3 is TGTGCCAGCAGCCCATGGGACAGAGATAATTCACCCCTCCACTTT. Its protein product is CASSPWDRDNSPLHF.

This chain links TRBV13 with TRBJ2-7, with 8 bases matching TRBD2. Trimming at V came to 6 bases and at J to 10 bases, leaving 17 bases not matched to a gene. Germline V gives CDR1 PRHDT, CDR2 FYEKMQ (reference sequence). The CDR3 sequence is 15 residues long. The chain's CDR3 is CASRNRLARQEAQYF. DNA for the CDR3: TGTGCCAGCAGAAACAGACTAGCGAGACAAGAGGCCCAGTACTTC.

The chain has TRBV27 and TRBJ2-1, with D perhaps TRBD1 (6 bases). Between the trimmed V and J ends, which lost 5 bases and 4 bases, there was a span of 12 bases. The germline gives CDR1 MNHEY, CDR2 SMNVEV (reference sequence). CDR3 length: 14 amino acids. CDR3 loop: CASSPSQGYNEQFF. CDR3 bases: TGTGCCAGCAGTCCCTCACAGGGATACAATGAGCAGTTCTTC.

The chain employs TRBV30 and TRBJ1-2; 7 bases fit TRBD1. The CDR3 is made up of 12 amino acids. Germline CDR1 GTSNPN, CDR2 SVGIG (reference sequence). The CDR3 nucleotides read TGTGCTCTCGAAAGGGGGCGGGCTGGCTACACCTTC. It yields the protein CALERGRAGYTF.